This is a list of T cell receptor beta chains from one sample in a study of blood T cell repertoires in COVID-19. The repertoire was sequenced with immunoSEQ multiplex PCR; TCRdb's copy has only in-frame clones and lacks some. The sample lists 100,000 to 120,000 clones; 85% to 90% were seen once. The sample comprised peripheral blood. Receptor source: a woman between 45 and 65 years old with acute or convalescent COVID-19. Each CDR3 is given with its conserved first and last residue. Fields, in order: clone size, J gene, D gene, V gene, CDR3 protein, CDR3 DNA. D genes are given only for firm matches. The listing skips clone size in some rows; elsewhere it reads once, few, many or a size class.

clone_size: .; j_call: TRBJ2-7; d_call: TRBD1; v_call: TRBV6-5; cdr3_aa: CASSPQRQGPYEQYF; cdr3_nt: TGTGCCAGCAGTCCCCAGCGACAGGGTCCCTACGAGCAGTACTTC
clone_size: .; j_call: TRBJ2-7; d_call: TRBD1; v_call: TRBV7-9; cdr3_aa: CASSFGRGPYEQYF; cdr3_nt: TGTGCCAGCAGCTTCGGTAGGGGGCCCTACGAGCAGTACTTC
clone_size: .; j_call: TRBJ2-3; d_call: .; v_call: TRBV28; cdr3_aa: CASSPLGLNTQYF; cdr3_nt: TGTGCCAGCAGTCCTTTGGGACTTAATACGCAGTATTTT
clone_size: many; j_call: TRBJ1-1; d_call: TRBD1; v_call: TRBV30; cdr3_aa: CAWSVEGPRDREQAFF; cdr3_nt: TGTGCCTGGAGTGTAGAGGGGCCCCGGGACAGGGAGCAAGCTTTCTTT
clone_size: .; j_call: TRBJ2-7; d_call: TRBD2; v_call: TRBV10-2; cdr3_aa: CASSDVGTSPYYF; cdr3_nt: TGCGCCAGCAGTGATGTCGGGACTAGCCCTTACTACTTC
clone_size: .; j_call: TRBJ1-6; d_call: .; v_call: TRBV4-1; cdr3_aa: CASSQDRPGDNSPLHF; cdr3_nt: TGCGCCAGCAGCCAAGATCGGCCAGGGGACAATTCACCCCTCCACTTT
clone_size: once; j_call: TRBJ2-5; d_call: TRBD2; v_call: TRBV9; cdr3_aa: CASSSLSQREARETQYF; cdr3_nt: TGTGCCAGCAGCTCCCTTAGTCAGCGGGAGGCCCGAGAGACCCAGTACTTC
clone_size: .; j_call: TRBJ1-1; d_call: TRBD1; v_call: TRBV19; cdr3_aa: CASSIDSGTGEAFF; cdr3_nt: TGTGCCAGTAGTATAGACTCCGGGACAGGAGAAGCTTTCTTT
clone_size: .; j_call: TRBJ1-1; d_call: .; v_call: TRBV2; cdr3_aa: CASSPDSLNTEAFF; cdr3_nt: TGTGCCAGCAGTCCGGACAGCTTGAACACTGAAGCTTTCTTT
clone_size: .; j_call: TRBJ2-2; d_call: .; v_call: TRBV5-6; cdr3_aa: CASSLGHENTGELFF; cdr3_nt: TGTGCCAGCAGCTTGGGGCACGAGAACACCGGGGAGCTGTTTTTT
clone_size: .; j_call: TRBJ2-2; d_call: .; v_call: TRBV18; cdr3_aa: CASSPDRTGELFF; cdr3_nt: TGTGCCAGCTCACCAGACAGGACCGGGGAGCTGTTTTTT
clone_size: .; j_call: TRBJ1-4; d_call: TRBD1; v_call: TRBV27; cdr3_aa: CASSLSDRGHEKLFF; cdr3_nt: TGTGCCAGCAGTTTGTCGGACAGGGGGCACGAAAAACTGTTTTTT
clone_size: .; j_call: TRBJ2-7; d_call: TRBD2; v_call: TRBV4-1; cdr3_aa: CASSQGDREGHYEQYF; cdr3_nt: TGCGCCAGCAGCCAAGGGGACCGGGAGGGCCATTACGAGCAGTACTTC
clone_size: few; j_call: TRBJ2-7; d_call: TRBD2; v_call: TRBV7-2; cdr3_aa: CASSYRAGGLGEQYF; cdr3_nt: TGTGCCAGCAGCTACAGAGCGGGAGGGCTGGGGGAGCAGTACTTC
clone_size: .; j_call: TRBJ2-1; d_call: TRBD2; v_call: TRBV7-9; cdr3_aa: CASSSIAGGRGNEQFF; cdr3_nt: TGTGCCAGCAGTTCAATAGCGGGAGGGAGGGGCAATGAGCAGTTCTTC
clone_size: .; j_call: TRBJ1-6; d_call: TRBD1; v_call: TRBV7-9; cdr3_aa: CASSLRQGYNSPLHF; cdr3_nt: TGTGCCAGCAGCCTGAGACAGGGGTACAATTCACCCCTCCACTTT
clone_size: .; j_call: TRBJ1-2; d_call: .; v_call: TRBV6-1; cdr3_aa: CASSENGMYGYTF; cdr3_nt: TGTGCCAGCAGTGAGAACGGGATGTATGGCTACACCTTC
clone_size: .; j_call: TRBJ2-7; d_call: TRBD1; v_call: TRBV11-3; cdr3_aa: CASSFGQGDYEQYF; cdr3_nt: TGTGCCAGCAGCTTCGGACAGGGGGACTACGAGCAGTACTTC
clone_size: .; j_call: TRBJ2-7; d_call: .; v_call: TRBV6-5; cdr3_aa: CASSRTGTEGGQYF; cdr3_nt: TGTGCCAGCAGCCGAACCGGGACCGAAGGGGGGCAGTACTTC
clone_size: .; j_call: TRBJ2-3; d_call: .; v_call: TRBV5-1; cdr3_aa: CASSLRDFLTDTQYF; cdr3_nt: TGCGCCAGCAGCTTGAGGGACTTCCTCACAGATACGCAGTATTTT
clone_size: .; j_call: TRBJ2-3; d_call: TRBD2; v_call: TRBV27; cdr3_aa: CASSFSSGPGTDTQYF; cdr3_nt: TGTGCCAGCAGTTTCTCTAGCGGCCCTGGCACAGATACGCAGTATTTT
clone_size: .; j_call: TRBJ2-2; d_call: .; v_call: TRBV11-1; cdr3_aa: CASSPGRNTGELFF; cdr3_nt: TGTGCCAGTTCCCCCGGGAGAAACACCGGGGAGCTGTTTTTT
clone_size: .; j_call: TRBJ1-2; d_call: .; v_call: TRBV5-4; cdr3_aa: CASSSSDYGYTF; cdr3_nt: TGTGCCAGCAGCTCCTCGGACTATGGCTACACCTTC
clone_size: .; j_call: TRBJ2-7; d_call: TRBD2; v_call: TRBV7-2; cdr3_aa: CASSSKRDPTYEQYF; cdr3_nt: TGTGCCAGCAGTTCGAAGCGGGACCCCACCTACGAGCAGTACTTC
clone_size: .; j_call: TRBJ1-5; d_call: TRBD1; v_call: TRBV5-1; cdr3_aa: CASSLEGGVPNQPQHF; cdr3_nt: TGCGCCAGCAGCTTGGAAGGGGGCGTCCCAAATCAGCCCCAGCATTTT
clone_size: .; j_call: TRBJ1-4; d_call: .; v_call: TRBV6-5; cdr3_aa: CASSQTVSGNEKLFF; cdr3_nt: TGTGCCAGCAGTCAGACAGTTAGTGGTAATGAAAAACTGTTTTTT
clone_size: .; j_call: TRBJ2-3; d_call: .; v_call: TRBV19; cdr3_aa: CASSSQGTSTDTQYF; cdr3_nt: TGTGCCAGTAGTTCACAGGGAACTAGCACAGATACGCAGTATTTT
clone_size: .; j_call: TRBJ1-5; d_call: TRBD1; v_call: TRBV7-2; cdr3_aa: CASSPRNDRVTPQHF; cdr3_nt: TGTGCCAGCAGCCCCCGAAATGACAGGGTAACGCCCCAGCATTTT
clone_size: .; j_call: TRBJ2-7; d_call: TRBD2; v_call: TRBV24-1; cdr3_aa: CATSEAALSGIPCEQYF; cdr3_nt: TGTGCCACCAGTGAGGCTGCCCTTAGCGGGATTCCGTGCGAGCAGTACTTC
clone_size: .; j_call: TRBJ2-7; d_call: TRBD2; v_call: TRBV10-2; cdr3_aa: CASSLTSAGRIEQYF; cdr3_nt: TGCGCCAGCAGCCTAACTAGCGCGGGACGTATTGAGCAGTACTTC
clone_size: .; j_call: TRBJ2-1; d_call: .; v_call: TRBV9; cdr3_aa: CASSVRGGNEQFF; cdr3_nt: TGTGCCAGCAGCGTAAGGGGTGGAAATGAGCAGTTCTTC
clone_size: .; j_call: TRBJ1-4; d_call: .; v_call: TRBV6-5; cdr3_aa: CASSLRGNEKLFF; cdr3_nt: TGTGCCAGCAGTTTGAGGGGGAACGAAAAACTGTTTTTT
clone_size: .; j_call: TRBJ1-2; d_call: .; v_call: TRBV6-1; cdr3_aa: CASSDTFLVRDGYTF; cdr3_nt: TGTGCCAGCAGTGATACCTTTCTAGTTCGAGATGGCTACACCTTC
clone_size: .; j_call: TRBJ1-5; d_call: .; v_call: TRBV6-1; cdr3_aa: CASSEGLTGPISNQPQHF; cdr3_nt: TGTGCCAGCAGTGAGGGACTGACTGGCCCTATTAGCAATCAGCCCCAGCATTTT
clone_size: .; j_call: TRBJ1-4; d_call: TRBD1; v_call: TRBV2; cdr3_aa: CASATDRVREKLFF; cdr3_nt: TGTGCCAGCGCGACGGACAGGGTTCGGGAAAAACTGTTTTTT
clone_size: .; j_call: TRBJ2-3; d_call: .; v_call: TRBV4-1; cdr3_aa: CASSEGSLGTDTQYF; cdr3_nt: TGCGCCAGCAGCGAGGGTAGCCTTGGCACAGATACGCAGTATTTT
clone_size: .; j_call: TRBJ2-7; d_call: TRBD1; v_call: TRBV5-1; cdr3_aa: CASSPRQGVSYEQYF; cdr3_nt: TGCGCCAGCAGCCCCAGACAGGGGGTCTCCTACGAGCAGTACTTC
clone_size: .; j_call: TRBJ1-2; d_call: TRBD1; v_call: TRBV5-6; cdr3_aa: CASRNARGQLIQGGGYTF; cdr3_nt: TGTGCCAGCAGGAACGCCCGGGGACAGCTAATCCAGGGGGGTGGCTACACCTTC
clone_size: .; j_call: TRBJ2-2; d_call: .; v_call: TRBV6-1; cdr3_aa: CASSERGRNTGELFF; cdr3_nt: TGTGCCAGCAGTGAACGGGGTAGGAACACCGGGGAGCTGTTTTTT
clone_size: .; j_call: TRBJ1-2; d_call: TRBD1; v_call: TRBV6-1; cdr3_aa: CASSVRPHRGIDYGYTF; cdr3_nt: TGTGCCAGCAGTGTTAGGCCGCACAGGGGGATTGACTATGGCTACACCTTC
clone_size: .; j_call: TRBJ1-5; d_call: TRBD1; v_call: TRBV25-1; cdr3_aa: CASSAPGNRGSQPQHF; cdr3_nt: TGTGCCAGCAGTGCCCCGGGAAACAGGGGCAGTCAGCCCCAGCATTTT
clone_size: .; j_call: TRBJ1-5; d_call: .; v_call: TRBV28; cdr3_aa: CASSLVAGRIDSNQPQHF; cdr3_nt: TGTGCCAGCAGTTTGGTGGCGGGGAGAATTGATAGCAATCAGCCCCAGCATTTT
clone_size: .; j_call: TRBJ2-1; d_call: TRBD2; v_call: TRBV29-1; cdr3_aa: CSGGSYNEQFF; cdr3_nt: TGCAGCGGCGGGAGTTACAATGAGCAGTTCTTC
clone_size: once; j_call: TRBJ2-2; d_call: TRBD2; v_call: TRBV19; cdr3_aa: CASFGQGEGVAGLNTGELFF; cdr3_nt: TGTGCCAGTTTTGGCCAAGGGGAGGGAGTAGCGGGACTCAACACCGGGGAGCTGTTTTTT
clone_size: once; j_call: TRBJ2-1; d_call: TRBD2; v_call: TRBV10-3; cdr3_aa: CAISEGSKGTRVEEQFF; cdr3_nt: TGTGCCATCAGTGAAGGATCAAAGGGGACTAGGGTTGAGGAGCAGTTCTTC
clone_size: .; j_call: TRBJ2-1; d_call: TRBD2; v_call: TRBV19; cdr3_aa: CASSDPLTSGRAYNEQFF; cdr3_nt: TGTGCCAGTAGTGACCCTCTAACTAGCGGGAGGGCCTACAATGAGCAGTTCTTC